This paragraph covers one T cell receptor (gamma chain) sequence. Germline V gives CDR1 VENAVY, CDR2 YDSYNSRV. Unmatched junction bases numbered 10, after V lost 2 bases and J lost 6 bases. The CDR3 loop spans 14 amino acids. These data originate in a study of intestinal T cells in coeliac disease. The TRG library came from around 0.2 ug of biopsy DNA amplified with LymphoTrack primers. TCRdb re-called the multiplex PCR reads via CATT. Among approximately 770 gamma-chain clones, more than 35% were seen once, and the ten largest hold over 20%. For each case, the template was genomic DNA from ten roughly 5-µm formalin-fixed paraffin-embedded scrolls.

This clonotype originated in a human donor with celiac disease. Sequencing was carried out using a duodenal biopsy. The chain is built from TRGV8 and TRGJ1 or TRGJ2. CDR3 region: CATWDNDPSYKKLF. CDR3 nucleotide sequence: TGTGCCACCTGGGATAATGATCCTTCTTATAAGAAACTCTTT.